This T cell receptor beta chain was sequenced during a study of shared clonotypes between healthy human individuals. As for the study in general: Researchers assigned three CD4 naive, three CD4 memory, two CD8 naive and one CD8 memory plate to each donor. Study-level findings and limits: Sharing across four donors was seen in 4% to 6.5% of naive CD4 clonotypes.

CD4+ cells underwent separation, giving CD45RA+ naive and CD45RA-negative memory subsets. This clone was observed once. Its specificity is not known. Execution of the assay was at deep level. Profiled with immunoSEQ multiplex PCR; TCRdb holds only in-frame clones, not every one. The profile shows around 700,000 clones, over 65% of them singletons. The CDR3 consists of 12 residues. Germline CDR1 SGHRS, CDR2 YFSETQ. Trimming shortened V by 5 bases and J by 6 bases, and 11 bases separated the two germline ends. The material sequenced was memory CD4+ T cells sorted from blood. Subset described: CD45RA-negative fraction. This sequence originates from a woman under 40 in good health. The chain carries TRBV5-1 and TRBJ1-2; weak D call: TRBD1 (6 bases). This CDR3 is CASSPGADGYTF. DNA for the CDR3: TGCGCCAGCAGTCCAGGGGCTGATGGCTACACCTTC.